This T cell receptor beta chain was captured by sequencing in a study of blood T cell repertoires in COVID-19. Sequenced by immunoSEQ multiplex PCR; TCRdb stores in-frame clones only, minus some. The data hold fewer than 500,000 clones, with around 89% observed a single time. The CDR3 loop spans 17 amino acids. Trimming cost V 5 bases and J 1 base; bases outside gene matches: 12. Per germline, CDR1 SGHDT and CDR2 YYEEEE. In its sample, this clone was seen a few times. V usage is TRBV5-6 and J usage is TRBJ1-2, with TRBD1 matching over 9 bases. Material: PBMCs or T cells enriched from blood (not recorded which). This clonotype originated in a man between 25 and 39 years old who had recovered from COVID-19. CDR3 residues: CASSATGTGRSNYGYTF. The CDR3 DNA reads TGTGCCAGCAGTGCTACCGGGACAGGGAGAAGTAACTATGGCTACACCTTC.